The 9 T cell receptor beta chains in this list originate from one sample, sequenced in a study of STAT3 mutations in large granular lymphocyte leukemia. Profiled with immunoSEQ multiplex PCR; TCRdb holds only in-frame clones, not every one. This repertoire shows over 25,000 clones, roughly 80% found once; its top ten account for roughly 30%. Whole-study results and caveats: In T-cell large granular lymphocyte leukemia, about half of patients showed multiple immunodominant subclonotypes.

No cognate antigen is known for these TCRs. The material sequenced was peripheral blood mononuclear cells. The receptors shown here come from a woman between 50 and 59 years old with T-cell large granular lymphocyte leukemia. Some clones in this sample may be carry-over from other donors' samples.

V gene TRBV5-1 combines with J gene TRBJ2-2, with 9 bases matching TRBD2. Unmatched junction bases numbered 6, after V lost 4 bases and J lost 5 bases. CDR3 size: 15 residues. The germline V gene has CDR1 SGHRS and CDR2 YFSETQ. CDR3: CASSGGRAETGELFF. CDR3 nucleotide sequence: TGCGCCAGCAGCGGCGGGAGGGCCGAAACCGGGGAGCTGTTTTTT.

The rearrangement uses TRBV4-3 and TRBJ2-3; TRBD2 aligns across 7 bases. V lost 3 bases and J lost 6; bases outside the gene matches: 15. The V gene's germline CDR1 is LGHNA and CDR2 YSLEER. The CDR3 loop spans 17 amino acids. The CDR3 coding sequence is TGCGCCAGCAGCCAGGGGGGGAGCGAGTGGGCACAGGATACGCAGTATTTT. It translates to CASSQGGSEWAQDTQYF.

The V gene is TRBV7-9, the J gene TRBJ1-1, with TRBD1 matching over 9 bases. The CDR3 runs to 16 residues. V was pared by 1 base and J by 5 bases, with 8 bases of the junction left unmatched. CDR1 SEHNR and CDR2 FQNEAQ come from the germline V gene (reference sequence). CDR3 loop: CASSLGDTGGWTEAFF. CDR3 coding DNA: TGTGCCAGCAGCTTAGGGGATACAGGGGGCTGGACTGAAGCTTTCTTT.

This clone was recorded once. The gene calls are TRBV5-4 and TRBJ1-2; TRBD1 agrees at 7 bases. Germline V CDR1 and CDR2: SGHNT, YYREEE (reference sequence). Trimming took 0 bases from V and 3 from J; bases not matched to a gene: 5. CDR3 size: 15 residues. Here the CDR3 DNA reads TGTGCCAGCAGCTTGGGACAGGGAGAGGACTATGGCTACACCTTC. Its protein product is CASSLGQGEDYGYTF.

This rearrangement joins TRBV30 to TRBJ2-7; 9 nucleotides agree with TRBD1. J was trimmed by 6 bases and V by 4 bases; bases with no gene match: 10. The CDR3 contains 14 residues. CDR1 is GTSNPN and CDR2 is SVGIG in the germline V gene (reference sequence). The CDR3 region is CAWMLDRGLGEQYF. In DNA, the CDR3 is TGTGCCTGGATGTTGGACAGGGGTTTGGGCGAGCAGTACTTC.

V and J are TRBV28 and TRBJ1-2; 7 nucleotides agree with TRBD1. The germline CDR1 and CDR2 sequences are MDHEN and SYDVKM. After removal of 5 bases from V and 14 bases from J, the junction contained 17 bases not matched to a gene. This CDR3 has 14 amino acids. The CDR3 reads CASSVRDSRIRGTF. The CDR3 DNA sequence: TGTGCCAGCAGTGTCCGGGACAGTCGTATCAGGGGAACCTTC.

This chain connects TRBV12-5 to TRBJ2-3; 12 nucleotides align to TRBD2. The CDR3 has 17 amino acids. The germline V gene has CDR1 LGHNT and CDR2 FRNRAP. V trimming: 4 bases; J trimming: 3 bases; junction bases outside the gene matches: 8. The CDR3 region is CASGSPASGRATDTQYF. In nucleotides, the CDR3 is TGTGCTAGTGGTTCACCAGCTAGCGGGAGGGCAACAGATACGCAGTATTTT.

The rearrangement uses TRBV28 and TRBJ1-1, with a weak D call TRBD1 (6 bases). Trimming cost V 6 bases and J 4 bases, with 18 bases left between them. The CDR3 length is 15 residues. Looked up from germline, CDR1 is MDHEN and CDR2 is SYDVKM. CDR3 bases: TGTGCCAGCAGCTGGGGGGGCAGGGTGGGCACTGAAGCTTTCTTT. Translating it yields CASSWGGRVGTEAFF.

The rearrangement joins TRBV15 to TRBJ1-2, with 7 bases matching TRBD1. This CDR3 region has 13 residues. Germline CDR1 LNHNV, CDR2 YYDKDF (reference sequence). J was trimmed by 4 bases and V by 6 bases; bases with no gene match: 5. The CDR3 loop reads CATRPRDSYGYTF. The DNA for the CDR3 is TGTGCCACCAGGCCCCGGGACAGCTATGGCTACACCTTC.